This TCR beta chain was retrieved from a study of PD-L1 blockade in urothelial cancer. Study overall: About 90% of the 29 patients were men with bladder-origin urothelial cancer.

Germline-derived CDR1 and CDR2 are SQVTM and ANQGSEA. V shed 5 bases and J 6 bases; nucleotides not matched to a gene: 6. The CDR3 sequence is 13 residues long. The time point was: pretreatment peripheral blood. Measured with immunoSEQ multiplex PCR; TCRdb has only the in-frame clones, and not every one. The repertoire includes around 70,000 clones, around 84% of them detected once, and around a tenth sits in the top ten. The chain carries TRBV29-1 and TRBJ1-5, with 8 bases lining up with TRBD1. This receptor was taken from a woman in her sixties or seventies with urothelial cancer. The source was PBMCs, collected around atezolizumab (anti-PD-L1) treatment. The CDR3 sequence is CSVRQGAGQPQHF. CDR3 DNA: TGCAGCGTTCGCCAGGGGGCGGGTCAGCCCCAGCATTTT.